This note documents a single TCR beta chain sequence. Its antigen is unknown. With the Oncomine TCR Beta short-read assay, DNA from cultured CD4+ T cells was sequenced. MiXCR, applied by TCRdb to the PCR reads, yields one record per CDR3 protein. Seen here are 9,500 to 15,000 distinct CDR3 sequences, 50% to 55% observed once, and the top ten hold about a sixth. The data are from a study of vaccination and CD4 T cells after COVID-19. V shed 6 bases, J shed 5 bases, and the junction held 6 bases outside the gene matches. From germline, CDR1 is MDHEN and CDR2 SYDVKM. The CDR3 has 13 amino acids. Treatment of the sample: roughly ten-day PBMC culture with coronavirus spike peptide pools or control peptides (ViraFEST assay). Patients returned positive PCR results between March and December 2020, earlier than US Alpha, Beta and Delta variants.

This receptor was obtained from a human donor with COVID-19. This rearrangement joins TRBV28 to TRBJ1-2; 7 bases are shared with TRBD1. The source was cultured CD4+ T cells from blood, collected after SARS-CoV-2 vaccination. The CDR3 is CASSPDRVYGYTF. The CDR3 nucleotides are TGTGCCAGCAGCCCTGACAGGGTTTATGGCTACACCTTC.